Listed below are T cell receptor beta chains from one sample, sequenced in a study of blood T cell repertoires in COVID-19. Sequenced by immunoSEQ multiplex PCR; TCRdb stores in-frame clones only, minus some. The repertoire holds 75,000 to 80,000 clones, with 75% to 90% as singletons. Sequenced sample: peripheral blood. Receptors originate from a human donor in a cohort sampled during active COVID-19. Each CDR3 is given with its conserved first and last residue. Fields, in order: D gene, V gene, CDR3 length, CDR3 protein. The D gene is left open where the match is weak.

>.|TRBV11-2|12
CASHRVPNEQYF
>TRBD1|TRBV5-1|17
CASSVGQGDVGTDTQYF
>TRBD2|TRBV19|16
CASSIVGLAGMNEQFF
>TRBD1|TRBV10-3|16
CAISLQGGQGHGELFF
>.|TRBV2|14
CASSETTTQREQYF
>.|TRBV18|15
CASSPSRVGNQPQHF
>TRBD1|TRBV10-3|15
CAISEGDQGAYGYTF
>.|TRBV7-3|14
CASSLQGGFYEQYF
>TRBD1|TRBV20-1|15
CSASISGTAGNTIYF
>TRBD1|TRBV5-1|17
CASSLGTGHISGNTIYF
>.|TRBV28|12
CASSFAGGELFF
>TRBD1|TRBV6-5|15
CASSYRDRGSYEQYF
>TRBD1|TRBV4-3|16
CASSQGWGQGHSPQHF
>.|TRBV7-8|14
CASSLRGNTYGYTF
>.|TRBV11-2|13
CASSLSGPYEQYF
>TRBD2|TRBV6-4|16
CAPARLAGGLANIQYF
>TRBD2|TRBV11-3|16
CASSPHLAGGSGELFF
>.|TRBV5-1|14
CASSSGESGTEAFF
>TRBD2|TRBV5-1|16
CASTGLAGGPSNEQFF
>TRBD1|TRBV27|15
CASRADRASYNEQFF
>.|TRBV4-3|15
CASSQEDSPGYGYTF
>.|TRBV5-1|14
CASRGGFGSYEQYF